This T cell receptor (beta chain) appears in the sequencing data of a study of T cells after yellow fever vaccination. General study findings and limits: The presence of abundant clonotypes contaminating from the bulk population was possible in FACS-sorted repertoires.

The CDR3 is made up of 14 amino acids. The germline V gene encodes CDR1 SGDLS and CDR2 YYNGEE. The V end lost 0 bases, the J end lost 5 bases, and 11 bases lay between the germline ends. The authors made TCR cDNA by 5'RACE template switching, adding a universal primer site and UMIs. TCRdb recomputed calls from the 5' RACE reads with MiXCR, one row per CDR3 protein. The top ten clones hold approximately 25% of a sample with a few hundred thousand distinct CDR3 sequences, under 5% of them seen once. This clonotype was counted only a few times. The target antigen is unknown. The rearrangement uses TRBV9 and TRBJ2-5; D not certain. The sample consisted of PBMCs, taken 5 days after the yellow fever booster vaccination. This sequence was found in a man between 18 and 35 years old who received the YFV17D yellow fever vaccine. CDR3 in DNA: TGTGCCAGCAGCGTAGCAGGCCTCAAGGAGACCCAGTACTTC. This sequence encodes CASSVAGLKETQYF.